This is a list of T cell receptor beta chains from one sample in a study of T cells after yellow fever vaccination. TCRdb re-derived calls from the 5' RACE reads in MiXCR, one entry per CDR3 protein. The table lists 200,000 to 300,000 distinct CDR3 sequences, over 10% of them singletons. Here the sequenced sample was CD4+ T cells sorted from PBMCs, taken 45 days after the yellow fever booster vaccination. The origin of the receptors is a man aged 25-45 years who received the YFV17D yellow fever vaccine. CDR3s include the opening cysteine and the closing phenylalanine or tryptophan. A D gene is named only where the DNA matches it firmly. Expanded clones get a size class; other rows say once, few or many, or leave the size out.

J | V | D | size | DNA | CDR3
TRBJ1-1 | TRBV5-1 | - | - | TGCGCCAGCAGCTCGGACCCTGGGACTGAAGCTTTCTTT | CASSSDPGTEAFF
TRBJ2-7 | TRBV5-1 | TRBD1 | - | TGCGCCAGCAGCAACCCGACAGGGGAACCCTACGAGCAGTACTTC | CASSNPTGEPYEQYF
TRBJ2-1 | TRBV12-3/TRBV12-4 | - | - | TGTGCCAGCAGTTTAAGTACAGTATACAATGAGCAGTTCTTC | CASSLSTVYNEQFF
TRBJ2-2 | TRBV5-1 | TRBD1 | few | TGCGCCAGCAGCAACGGACAGGGCACCGGGGAGCTGTTTTTT | CASSNGQGTGELFF
TRBJ1-1 | TRBV5-1 | - | few | TGCGCCAGCAGCTGGGGGCCGGGCTTGGAAACTGAAGCTTTCTTT | CASSWGPGLETEAFF
TRBJ2-5 | TRBV20-1 | - | - | TGCAGTGCTAGCACACAAGAGACCCAGTACTTC | CSASTQETQYF
TRBJ2-7 | TRBV9 | - | - | TGTGCCAGCACCGTTGGTTGCTCCTACGAGCAGTACTTC | CASTVGCSYEQYF
TRBJ1-1 | TRBV7-9 | - | - | TGTGCCAGCAGCTTAAACCCCTCGCCTGAAGCTTTCTTT | CASSLNPSPEAFF
TRBJ1-2 | TRBV7-3 | - | - | TGTGCCAGCAGCTTAACTTCTGGGTCCCATGGCTACACCTTC | CASSLTSGSHGYTF
TRBJ2-1 | TRBV5-1 | - | few | TGCGCCAGCAGCTTGGGATCAGGTAGCCATGAGCAGTTCTTC | CASSLGSGSHEQFF
TRBJ2-6 | TRBV12-3/TRBV12-4 | - | few | TGTGCCAGCAGTCCGATAGGGTCCTCCTCTGGGGCCAACGTCCTGACTTTC | CASSPIGSSSGANVLTF
TRBJ1-5 | TRBV7-2 | - | - | TGTGCCAGCAGCTTGGAGGGGTACAGCAATCAGCCCCAGCATTTT | CASSLEGYSNQPQHF
TRBJ2-7 | TRBV20-1 | - | - | TGCAGTGGGGCCCCCTACGAGCAGTACTTC | CSGAPYEQYF
TRBJ2-1 | TRBV19 | TRBD2 | few | TGTGCCAGTAGTATAGATCCCCCTGCGGGAGGGCTGAGGAGTGAGCAGTTCTTC | CASSIDPPAGGLRSEQFF
TRBJ2-2 | TRBV12-3/TRBV12-4 | - | few | TGTGCCAGCAGTTTCGGGGGTTCCGTAGTCGGCACCGGGGAGCTGTTTTTT | CASSFGGSVVGTGELFF
TRBJ2-3 | TRBV20-1 | TRBD2 | few | TGCAGTGCTCCCCGGACTAGCGGGGCCTTCACAGATACGCAGTATTTT | CSAPRTSGAFTDTQYF
TRBJ2-5 | TRBV7-7 | - | few | TGTGCTAGCAGCTTATCAGGGACTCTCGAGACCCAGTACTTC | CASSLSGTLETQYF
TRBJ2-1 | TRBV7-2 | TRBD2 | - | TGTGCCAGCAGCAGTAGCGGGAGTAATGAGCAGTTCTTC | CASSSSGSNEQFF
TRBJ2-2 | TRBV10-2 | TRBD2 | - | TGCGCCGGGACGGGGACTAGCGCGACCGGGGAGCTGTTTTTT | CAGTGTSATGELFF
TRBJ2-7 | TRBV7-6 | TRBD1 | - | TGTGCCAGCAGTTACACAGGGGTTCACGAGCAGTACTTC | CASSYTGVHEQYF
TRBJ2-1 | TRBV20-1 | - | - | TGCAGTGCTAGAGGGGGTGGGGTAGCGGATTTAGGGCAGTTCTTC | CSARGGGVADLGQFF
TRBJ2-1 | TRBV6-5 | - | - | TGTGCCAGCAGTTACAGACAGTACGTACCCTACAATGAGCAGTTCTTC | CASSYRQYVPYNEQFF
TRBJ2-6 | TRBV27 | - | - | TGTGCCAGCAGTGACCAGGTTAGAGCCTCGGGGGCCAACGTCCTGACTTTC | CASSDQVRASGANVLTF
TRBJ2-7 | TRBV6-2/TRBV6-3 | - | - | TGTGCCAGCAGTAACCCGACCAGGACGAGTACCTTCAAGTACTTC | CASSNPTRTSTFKYF
TRBJ2-3 | TRBV18 | - | few | TGTGCCAGCTCTCCTCACGAGGCAGATACGCAGTATTTT | CASSPHEADTQYF
TRBJ1-5 | TRBV20-1 | TRBD1 | few | TGCAGTGCTAGAGCTCTCCAGGGGGGGAGTCAGCCCCAGCATTTT | CSARALQGGSQPQHF
TRBJ2-3 | TRBV20-1 | TRBD2 | - | TGCAGTGCTAGAGCCCCAGGGACTAGTCTTAGGACAGATACGCAGTATTTT | CSARAPGTSLRTDTQYF
TRBJ1-3 | TRBV12-3/TRBV12-4 | TRBD1 | many | TGTGCCAGCAGTCCTCGGGACAGGGGTGGAAACACCATATATTTT | CASSPRDRGGNTIYF
TRBJ2-1 | TRBV6-2/TRBV6-3 | TRBD2 | few | TGTGCCAGCAGGGCTCTCGCGGGAGCCTACAATGAGCAGTTCTTC | CASRALAGAYNEQFF
TRBJ2-2 | TRBV11-2 | TRBD2 | - | TGTGCCAGCAGCCCCCCCCGCGGGAGGGCCGGGTACGTCGGGGAGATGTTTTTT | CASSPPRGRAGYVGEMFF
TRBJ2-1 | TRBV4-2 | TRBD1 | many | TGTGCCAGCAGCCAAGGGACAGGGGCCAATGAGCAGTTCTTC | CASSQGTGANEQFF
TRBJ2-1 | TRBV7-9 | - | many | TGTGCCAGCAGCTTGGTAGTCAATGAGCAGTTCTTC | CASSLVVNEQFF
TRBJ2-1 | TRBV25-1 | - | - | TGTGCCAGCAGTGAATTAGGGGCAGGGGAGAGTTATGAGCAGTTCTTC | CASSELGAGESYEQFF
TRBJ2-1 | TRBV6-1 | TRBD2 | few | TGTGCCAGCAGTACCCAAACTAGCGGGTCCTACAATGAGCAGTTCTTC | CASSTQTSGSYNEQFF
TRBJ2-5 | TRBV7-2 | TRBD2 | - | TGTGCCAGCAGATATGGGACTAGCGGGCAAGAGACCCAGTACTTC | CASRYGTSGQETQYF
TRBJ2-7 | TRBV5-1 | - | - | TGCGCCAGCAGCTTCTCACAGGGTCCCCACGAGCAGTACTTC | CASSFSQGPHEQYF
TRBJ1-1 | TRBV18 | - | - | TGTGCCAGCTCACGAATCACGGGGGACACTGAAGCTTTCTTT | CASSRITGDTEAFF
TRBJ2-2 | TRBV6-4 | - | few | TGTGCCAGCAGCGGACATCCGAACCGGGCCGGGGAGCTGTTTTTT | CASSGHPNRAGELFF
TRBJ2-1 | TRBV5-1 | TRBD2 | - | TGCGCCAGCAGCAGCCTAGCGGGAGACAATGAGCAGTTCTTC | CASSSLAGDNEQFF
TRBJ2-2 | TRBV27 | - | - | TGTGCCAGCAGGGCAGGGGGGGCCGGGGAGCTGTTTTTT | CASRAGGAGELFF
TRBJ1-2 | TRBV24-1 | - | - | TGTGCCACCAGTGACCCAGGGATGAACTATGGCTACACCTTC | CATSDPGMNYGYTF
TRBJ2-7 | TRBV12-3/TRBV12-4 | - | many | TGTGCCAGCAGTTTCCCGGGTACCGAGCAGTACTTC | CASSFPGTEQYF
TRBJ2-3 | TRBV5-1 | - | - | TGCGCCAGCAGCCCGAAGGAGTGGATGGATACGCAGTATTTT | CASSPKEWMDTQYF
TRBJ2-5 | TRBV29-1 | - | - | TGCAGCGGGACACGGGCCCAAGAGACCCAGTACTTC | CSGTRAQETQYF
TRBJ2-2 | TRBV20-1 | - | many | TGCAGTGCTCGACCGTGGAGGTCGAACACCGGGGAGCTGTTTTTT | CSARPWRSNTGELFF